This T cell receptor beta chain was recovered during a study of blood T cell repertoires in COVID-19. Trimming removed 3 bases at V and 0 bases at J, with 7 bases between. Germline V gene lookup returns CDR1 MGHRA and CDR2 YSYEKL. The CDR3 runs to 14 residues. Generated by immunoSEQ multiplex PCR, the TCRdb table keeps only in-frame clones and is missing some. The sample gives some 120,000 clones, roughly three quarters of which show up once; around a fifth is in the top ten. This receptor was taken from a man at least 80 years old with acute or convalescent COVID-19. The chain carries TRBV4-1 and TRBJ2-3, with D maybe TRBD2 (5 bases). What was sequenced was peripheral blood. The CDR3 nucleotides are TGCGCCAGCAGCCATAGGACTAGCACAGATACGCAGTATTTT. It translates to CASSHRTSTDTQYF.